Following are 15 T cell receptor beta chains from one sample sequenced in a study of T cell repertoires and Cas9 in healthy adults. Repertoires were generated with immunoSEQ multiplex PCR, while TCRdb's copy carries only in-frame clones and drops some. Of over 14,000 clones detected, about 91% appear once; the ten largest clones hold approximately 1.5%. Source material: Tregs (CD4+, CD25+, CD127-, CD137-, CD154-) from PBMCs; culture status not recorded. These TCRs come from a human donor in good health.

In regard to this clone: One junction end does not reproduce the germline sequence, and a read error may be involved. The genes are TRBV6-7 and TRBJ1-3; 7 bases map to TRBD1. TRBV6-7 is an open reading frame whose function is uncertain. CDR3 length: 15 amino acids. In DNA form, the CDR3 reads TGTGCCAGCACTTACCAGGGGGAAGCATGGGACACCATATATTTT. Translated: CASTYQGEAWDTIYF.

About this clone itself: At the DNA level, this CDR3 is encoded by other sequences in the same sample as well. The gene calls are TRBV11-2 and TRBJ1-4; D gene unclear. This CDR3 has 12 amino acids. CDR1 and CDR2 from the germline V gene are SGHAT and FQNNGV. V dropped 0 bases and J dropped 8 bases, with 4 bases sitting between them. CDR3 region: CASSLEREKLFF. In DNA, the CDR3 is TGTGCCAGCAGCTTAGAGAGGGAAAAACTGTTTTTT.

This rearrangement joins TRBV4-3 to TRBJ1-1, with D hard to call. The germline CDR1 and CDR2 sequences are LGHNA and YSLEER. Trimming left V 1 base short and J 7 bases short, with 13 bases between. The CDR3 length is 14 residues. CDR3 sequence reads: CASSQVSGSSEAFF. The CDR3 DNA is TGCGCCAGCAGCCAAGTCAGCGGGAGTAGTGAAGCTTTCTTT.

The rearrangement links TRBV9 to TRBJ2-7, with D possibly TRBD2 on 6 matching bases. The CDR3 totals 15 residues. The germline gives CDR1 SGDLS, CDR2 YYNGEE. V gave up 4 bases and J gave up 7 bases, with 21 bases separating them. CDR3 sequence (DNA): TGTGCCAGCAGCCCCCCGGGCGGTAGACTAGAAGAGCAGTACTTC. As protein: CASSPPGGRLEEQYF. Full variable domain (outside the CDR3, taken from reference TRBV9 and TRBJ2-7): DSGVTQTPKHLITATGQRVTLRCSPRSGDLSVYWYQQSLDQGLQFLIQYYNGEERAKGNILERFSAQQFPDLHSELNLSSLELGDSALYFCASSPPGGRLEEQYFGPGTRLTVT.

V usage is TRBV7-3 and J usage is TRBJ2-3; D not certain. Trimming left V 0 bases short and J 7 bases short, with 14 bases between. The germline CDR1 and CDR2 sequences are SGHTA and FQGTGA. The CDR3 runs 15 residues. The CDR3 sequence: CASSLTWLPRNTQYF. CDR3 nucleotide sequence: TGTGCCAGCAGCTTAACGTGGCTCCCTCGGAATACGCAGTATTTT.

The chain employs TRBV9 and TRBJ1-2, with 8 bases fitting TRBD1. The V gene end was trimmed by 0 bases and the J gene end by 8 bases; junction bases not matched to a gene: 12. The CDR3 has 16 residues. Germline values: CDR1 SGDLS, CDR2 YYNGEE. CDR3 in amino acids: CASSVDAGGTGGGYTF. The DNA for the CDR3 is TGTGCCAGCAGCGTAGATGCAGGGGGGACAGGCGGAGGCTACACCTTC.

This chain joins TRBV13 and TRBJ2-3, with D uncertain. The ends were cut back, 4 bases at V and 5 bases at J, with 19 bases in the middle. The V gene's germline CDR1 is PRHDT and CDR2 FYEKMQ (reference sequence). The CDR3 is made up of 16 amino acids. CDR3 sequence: CASSSSGFEVGDTQYF. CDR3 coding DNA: TGTGCCAGCAGCTCCTCCGGCTTCGAGGTGGGAGATACGCAGTATTTT.

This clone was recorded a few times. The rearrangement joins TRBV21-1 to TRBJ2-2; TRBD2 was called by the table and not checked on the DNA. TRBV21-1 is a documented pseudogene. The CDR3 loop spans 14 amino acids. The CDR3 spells CASSINSGGGELFF. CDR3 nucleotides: TGTGCCAGCAGCATCAATAGCGGGGGCGGGGAGCTGTTTTTT.

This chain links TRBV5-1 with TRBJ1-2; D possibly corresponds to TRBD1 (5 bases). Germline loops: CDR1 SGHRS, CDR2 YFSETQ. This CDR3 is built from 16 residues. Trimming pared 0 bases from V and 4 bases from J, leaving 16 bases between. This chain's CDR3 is CASSLGAEGPVYGYTF. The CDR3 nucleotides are TGCGCCAGCAGCTTGGGGGCAGAGGGACCTGTCTATGGCTACACCTTC.

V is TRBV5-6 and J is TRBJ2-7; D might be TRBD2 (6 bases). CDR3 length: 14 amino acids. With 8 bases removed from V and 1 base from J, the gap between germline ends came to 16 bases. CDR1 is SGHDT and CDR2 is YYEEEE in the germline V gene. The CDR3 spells CASGLLGLSYEQYV. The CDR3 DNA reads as TGTGCCAGTGGGCTTTTGGGACTGTCCTACGAGCAGTACGTC.

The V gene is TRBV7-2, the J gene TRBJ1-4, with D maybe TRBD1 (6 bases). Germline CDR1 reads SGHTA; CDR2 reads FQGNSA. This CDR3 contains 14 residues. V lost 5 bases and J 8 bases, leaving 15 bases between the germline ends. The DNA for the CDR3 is TGTGCCAGCAGCCGTAACGGACAGAGAGAAAAACTGTTTTTT. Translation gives CASSRNGQREKLFF.

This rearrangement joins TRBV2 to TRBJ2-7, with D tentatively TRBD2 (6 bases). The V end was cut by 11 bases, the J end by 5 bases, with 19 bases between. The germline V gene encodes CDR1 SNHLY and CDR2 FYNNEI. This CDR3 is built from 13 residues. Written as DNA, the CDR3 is TGTGCCTCACGCTGGGGAGCGGGCGACGAGCAGTACTTC. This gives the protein CASRWGAGDEQYF.

CDR3 amino acids: CASGLTGYGYTF. The CDR3 DNA follows: TGTGCTAGTGGTTTGACAGGGTATGGCTACACCTTC. The chain uses TRBV12-5 and TRBJ1-2; a possible D gene is TRBD1 (6 bases). The germline V gene has CDR1 LGHNT and CDR2 FRNRAP. The CDR3 is 12 residues long. Trimming shortened V by 2 bases and J by 5 bases, and 6 bases separated the two germline ends.

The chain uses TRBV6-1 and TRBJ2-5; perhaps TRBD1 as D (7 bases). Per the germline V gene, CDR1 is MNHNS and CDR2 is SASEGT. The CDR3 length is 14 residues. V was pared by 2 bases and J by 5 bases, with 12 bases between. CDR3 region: CASSEQGGQETQYF. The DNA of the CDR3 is TGTGCCAGCAGTGAACAGGGGGGCCAGGAGACCCAGTACTTC.

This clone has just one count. CDR3: CSGCRGEKLFF. The CDR3 DNA reads TGCAGTGGATGTCGGGGGGAAAAACTGTTTTTT. J is TRBJ1-4 and V is TRBV20-1; maybe TRBD1 (5 bases). The CDR3 covers 11 residues. Germline loops: CDR1 DFQATT, CDR2 SNEGSKA (reference sequence). Deletions cut 7 bases from V and 8 bases from J, with 11 bases between.